This T cell receptor (beta chain) appears in the sequencing data of a study of Graves' ophthalmopathy and Graves' hyperthyroidism. Researchers took RNA transcripts and amplified TCR beta CDR3 regions from them. After a first-round RT-PCR with HTBI primers, a second-round multiplex PCR was run. TCRdb passed the multiplex PCR reads through MiXCR, listing each CDR3 protein once. This sample carries roughly 36,000 distinct CDR3 sequences, approximately 46% of them seen once, and the ten largest clones take 26%. CDR1 is KGHDR, CDR2 SFDVKD, per germline. This CDR3 region has 16 residues. With 5 bases clipped from V and 1 base from J, the junction kept 6 bases outside the gene matches. This clonotype was counted many times.

V usage is TRBV24-1 and J usage is TRBJ2-5; TRBD1 matches 10 bases. The sequence derives from an adult woman with stable Graves' hyperthyroidism. The material sequenced was peripheral blood. CDR3 sequence: CATSATGTGVQETQYF. Written as DNA, the CDR3 is TGTGCCACCAGTGCCACCGGGACAGGGGTCCAAGAGACCCAGTACTTC.